This record looks at one T cell receptor beta chain sequence and its context. The data belong to a study of blood T cell repertoires in COVID-19. At the level of the study: Acute-phase and convalescent COVID-19 samples originated in the United States, Italy and Spain. PBMCs, B-cell-depleted T cells, or T cells were the source of the cDNA or gDNA that made up the material.

This study enrolled people aged about 18 to 90 from around 26 US geographic areas. V gave up 4 bases and J gave up 9 bases; unmatched junction bases: 4. The germline gives CDR1 LGHDT, CDR2 YNNKEL (reference sequence). The CDR3 spans 14 residues. Assay used: immunoSEQ multiplex PCR; TCRdb lists only in-frame clones, some missing. Here the sample spans approximately 300,000 clones, roughly 90% being singletons. The receptor's source is a woman in her twenties or thirties who had recovered from COVID-19. The sequenced sample was PBMCs or T cells enriched from blood (not recorded which). V usage is TRBV3-1 (or the pseudogene TRBV3-2) and J usage is TRBJ1-6; TRBD1 aligns across 9 bases. The CDR3: CASSRDRASSPLHF. The CDR3, as DNA: TGTGCCAGCAGCCGGGACAGGGCCAGTTCACCCCTCCACTTT.